The clone carrying this TCR beta chain was observed a few times. Its matching antigen is unknown. CDR3 length equals 13 residues. V lost 5 bases to trimming and J lost 3 bases, with 11 bases between them. The data belong to a study of T-cell reconstitution after alpha-beta-depleted transplantation in children. Unique molecular identifiers were used to barcode this TCRbeta library. TCRdb recomputed calls from the PCR reads with MiXCR, one row per CDR3 protein. The sample includes fewer than 550,000 distinct CDR3 sequences, over 10% of them seen just once. Study-level results: Reports say that about two months after transplant, the alpha-beta T cells came out of several hundred graft clones that had expanded. A year had passed since transplant, and T-cell counts and diversity by then came mostly from newly produced T cells.

This TCR was recovered from a female patient younger than 10 who had a stem cell transplant for aplastic anemia, so the T cells may come from the graft donor. This specimen consisted of PBMCs, mostly from graft donor cells, obtained 180 days after TCRalphabeta/CD19-depleted stem cell transplant. The V and J genes are TRBV12-3 or TRBV12-4 and TRBJ2-7, with D tentatively TRBD1 or TRBD2 (5 bases each). CDR3 DNA: TGTGCCAGCAGTCCCGGGGCAGGCTACGAGCAGTACTTC. Encoded protein: CASSPGAGYEQYF.